Listed below are T cell receptor beta chains from one sample, sequenced in a study of blood T cell repertoires in COVID-19. Using immunoSEQ multiplex PCR, the repertoire was profiled, and TCRdb retains in-frame clones only, with some absent. The sample carries some 130,000 clones, 78% recorded once. Sequenced: peripheral blood. These receptors all stem from a man in his sixties who had recovered from COVID-19. Both conserved end residues are part of each CDR3. The D gene is left open where the match is weak. Clone size is given for some rows only: seen once, a few or many times, or a class if the clone is expanded.

CASSQGGAGQGPPRQQFF,TGTGCCAGCAGCCAAGGAGGGGCGGGACAGGGCCCCCCGAGGCAGCAGTTCTTC,TRBD1,TRBV4-2,.,TRBJ2-1
CASRICGGAIYCEQFF,TGTGCCAGCAGAATTTGCGGGGGGGCGATTTATTGTGAGCAGTTCTTC,.,TRBV21-1,.,TRBJ2-1
CASSPSSGGAPYEQYF,TGTGCCAGTAGTCCCTCTAGCGGGGGGGCCCCCTACGAGCAGTACTTC,TRBD2,TRBV19,.,TRBJ2-7
CASSRGTGHNEQYF,TGTGCCAGCAGCCGGGGGACAGGGCACAACGAGCAGTACTTC,TRBD1,TRBV28,.,TRBJ2-7
CASSSPTGGRRPLHF,TGTGCCAGCAGTAGCCCCACAGGGGGTAGGAGGCCCCTCCACTTT,TRBD1,TRBV27,few,TRBJ1-6
CAISEYQDSSGANVLTF,TGTGCCATCAGTGAGTACCAGGACAGCTCTGGGGCCAACGTCCTGACTTTC,.,TRBV10-3,.,TRBJ2-6
CASSSAPGGGETQYF,TGTGCCAGCAGTTCGGCCCCGGGGGGGGGCGAGACCCAGTACTTC,TRBD2,TRBV6-5,.,TRBJ2-5
CASTSRQGVQYEQYF,TGTGCCAGCACCTCTCGGCAGGGGGTCCAGTACGAGCAGTACTTC,TRBD1,TRBV27,.,TRBJ2-7
CASRLQYQETQYF,TGTGCCAGCAGGCTACAGTACCAAGAGACCCAGTACTTC,.,TRBV6-5,.,TRBJ2-5
CASSLVGTGGPNEKLFF,TGTGCCAGCAGCTTGGTAGGGACAGGGGGTCCTAATGAAAAACTGTTTTTT,TRBD1,TRBV5-5,.,TRBJ1-4
CASSRRGRTDYGYTF,TGTGCCAGTAGCCGAAGGGGCAGAACGGACTATGGCTACACCTTC,.,TRBV19,.,TRBJ1-2
CASSLVGLLEGEQFF,TGTGCCAGCAGCTTAGTTGGCCTATTGGAGGGTGAGCAGTTCTTC,.,TRBV7-2,.,TRBJ2-1
CASSKQGSAGYTF,TGTGCCAGCAGCAAACAGGGATCTGCAGGCTACACCTTC,.,TRBV6-5,.,TRBJ1-2
CASSQDIRGEQYF,TGTGCCAGCAGTCAGGATATACGGGGAGAGCAGTACTTC,.,TRBV27,.,TRBJ2-7
CASSFRLAGGGGSYNEQFF,TGTGCCAGCAGCTTTAGACTAGCGGGAGGCGGAGGCTCCTACAATGAGCAGTTCTTC,TRBD2,TRBV5-6,.,TRBJ2-1
CASSLDSNSYEQYF,TGTGCCAGCAGCTTAGACAGTAACTCCTACGAGCAGTACTTC,.,TRBV7-2,.,TRBJ2-7
CAVQGGATRETQYF,TGTGCCGTCCAGGGCGGGGCTACCCGAGAGACCCAGTACTTC,.,TRBV6-5,.,TRBJ2-5
CASSIPPGGSYNEQFF,TGTGCCAGCAGCATCCCTCCAGGGGGGTCCTACAATGAGCAGTTCTTC,.,TRBV5-5,many,TRBJ2-1
CSAARLANRETQYF,TGCAGCGCAGCTAGACTAGCGAATAGGGAGACCCAGTACTTC,TRBD2,TRBV29-1,.,TRBJ2-5
CASSWTGTSSGANVLTF,TGCGCCAGCAGCTGGACAGGGACGAGCTCTGGGGCCAACGTCCTGACTTTC,TRBD1,TRBV5-1,.,TRBJ2-6
CASSEALAGGTQYF,TGTGCCAGCAGTGAAGCACTAGCGGGGGGAACGCAGTATTTT,TRBD2,TRBV2,.,TRBJ2-3
CATSPPRQGSSYEQYF,TGTGCCACCAGCCCTCCTCGACAGGGGTCCTCCTACGAGCAGTACTTC,TRBD1,TRBV15,.,TRBJ2-7
CASRPGGYEQYF,TGTGCCAGCAGACCAGGGGGTTACGAGCAGTACTTC,TRBD1,TRBV28,.,TRBJ2-7
CASSLGIRAGDIETQYF,TGTGCCAGCAGCTTAGGAATTCGAGCGGGAGACATAGAGACCCAGTACTTC,TRBD2,TRBV7-3,few,TRBJ2-5
CASSLAGPRGSPLHF,TGTGCCAGCAGCTTAGCAGGCCCCCGGGGTTCACCCCTCCACTTT,.,TRBV7-2,few,TRBJ1-6